This T cell receptor (beta chain) was recovered during a study of identifying expanded T cells in peripheral blood. CDR3 size: 16 residues. Germline V CDR1 and CDR2: SGHRS, YFSETQ. V dropped 0 bases and J dropped 8 bases, with 18 bases sitting between them. Only in-frame clones appear in the TCRdb table, and some are missing; sequencing was by immunoSEQ multiplex PCR. The sample lists some 120,000 clones, 75% to 90% occurring once. Sequencing was performed on blood. The chain uses TRBV5-1 and TRBJ2-1, with a possible D match to TRBD1 (5 bases). The receptor's source is a person aged 18 to 70 in good health. The CDR3 DNA is TGCGCCAGCAGCTTGGATCCAGGGAACCCAATGGATGAGCAGTTCTTC. As protein: CASSLDPGNPMDEQFF.